The 6 T cell receptor beta chains presented below share a single source sample, sequenced in a study of T cell repertoires in cytomegalovirus infection. Via MiXCR, TCRdb re-called the reads, giving one row per CDR3 protein. Found here are 110,000 or so distinct CDR3 sequences, 30% of them singletons; the top ten hold around two fifths. These receptors have no known antigen. The sample here was CD8+ T cells from cultured PBMCs, taken from culture after CMV antigen stimulation. Receptors were obtained from a human donor in good health (CMV status not recorded). Some clones in this sample may be carry-over from other donors' samples.

This clonotype was picked up one time. The chain is built from TRBV28 and TRBJ1-5, with D possibly TRBD1 on 6 matching bases. CDR3 size: 19 residues. Germline values: CDR1 MDHEN, CDR2 SYDVKM. V was pared by 7 bases and J by 2 bases, with 27 bases between. The chain's CDR3 is CASKSHRDKPVWGNQPQHF. The CDR3 DNA reads TGTGCCAGCAAATCCCATCGGGACAAGCCTGTATGGGGCAATCAGCCCCAGCATTTT.

The chain uses TRBV15 and TRBJ2-7, with a weak D call TRBD2 (7 bases). CDR1 and CDR2 (germline): LNHNV, YYDKDF (reference sequence). Between the trimmed V and J ends, which lost 0 bases and 1 base, there was a span of 16 bases. The CDR3 is made up of 17 amino acids. CDR3 sequence: CATSRDWFRGLSYEQYF. For the CDR3, the DNA is TGTGCCACCAGCAGAGATTGGTTCAGGGGACTATCCTACGAGCAGTACTTC. Combining the CDR3 with reference TRBV15 and TRBJ2-7 gives the whole variable domain DAMVIQNPRYQVTQFGKPVTLSCSQTLNHNVMYWYQQKSSQAPKLLFHYYDKDFNNEADTPDNFQSRRPNTSFCFLDIRSPGLGDTAMYLCATSRDWFRGLSYEQYFGPGTRLTVT.

In its sample, this clonotype was seen many times. The gene calls are TRBV7-2 and TRBJ2-1, with D unresolved. This CDR3 contains 15 residues. Germline assignment: CDR1 SGHTA and CDR2 FQGNSA. Trimming cost V 1 base and J 11 bases, with 18 bases left between them. The DNA for the CDR3 is TGTGCCAGCAGCTTAGACTCTAGTCGGACCAGGAAGCAGTTCTTC. Protein sequence: CASSLDSSRTRKQFF.

This clonotype was counted ten times or more. The J gene is TRBJ2-1, the V gene TRBV7-3; D remains unclear. V lost 2 bases and J 5 bases, leaving 16 bases between the germline ends. The CDR3 runs to 16 residues. Germline V CDR1 and CDR2: SGHTA, FQGTGA. The CDR3 DNA sequence: TGTGCCAGCAGCTTAGGCACCGACCCCGAGGACAATGAGCAGTTCTTC. Translating it yields CASSLGTDPEDNEQFF.

The rearrangement links TRBV7-2 to TRBJ1-5, with D unresolved. The V gene lost 3 bases and the J gene lost 0 bases, with 9 bases spanning the gap. Germline V gives CDR1 SGHTA, CDR2 FQGNSA. This CDR3 is built from 15 residues. The CDR3 protein is CASSFYGNSNQPQHF. In DNA, the CDR3 is TGTGCCAGCAGCTTTTACGGGAATAGCAATCAGCCCCAGCATTTT.

This chain connects TRBV6-8 to TRBJ1-6, with no clear D. CDR1 is MNHGY and CDR2 is SAAAGT in the germline V gene. With 6 bases removed from V and 3 bases from J, the gap between germline ends came to 15 bases. CDR3 length equals 16 residues. In nucleotides, the CDR3 is TGTGCCAGCAGCCAACTGTCCGGGAGCTATAATTCACCCCTCCACTTT. The encoded protein is CASSQLSGSYNSPLHF.